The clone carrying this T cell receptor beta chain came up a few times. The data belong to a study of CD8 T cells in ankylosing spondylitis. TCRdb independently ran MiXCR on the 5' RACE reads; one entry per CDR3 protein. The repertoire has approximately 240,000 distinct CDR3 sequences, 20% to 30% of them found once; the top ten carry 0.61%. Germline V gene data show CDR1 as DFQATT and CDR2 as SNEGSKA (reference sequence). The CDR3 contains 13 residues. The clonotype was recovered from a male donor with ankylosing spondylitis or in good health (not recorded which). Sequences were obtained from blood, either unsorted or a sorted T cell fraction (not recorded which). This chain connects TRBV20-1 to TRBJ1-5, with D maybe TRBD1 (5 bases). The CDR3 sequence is CTAGQGSNQPQHF. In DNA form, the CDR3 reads TGCACCGCAGGGCAGGGAAGCAATCAGCCCCAGCATTTT.